A selection of T cell receptor beta chains follows, all from one sample in a study of CD4 T cells in relation to SARS-CoV-2 and coronaviruses. Antigens for these TCRs are unknown. Libraries were prepared by immunoSEQ multiplex PCR; TCRdb keeps only in-frame clonotypes and omits some of them. Seen here are 25,000 to 30,000 clones, about 79% observed once, and the top ten hold approximately 22%. Sequencing was carried out using CD4+ T cells from PBMCs, cultured in vitro. The origin of the receptors is a human donor in good health. CDR3s include the opening cysteine and the closing phenylalanine or tryptophan. The order of the fields is CDR3 DNA, CDR3 protein, D gene, J gene, V gene, clone size. A D gene is named only where the DNA matches it firmly. Part of the rows lack a size; the others show once, few, many or a class for expanded clones.

cdr3_nt: TGTGCCAGCAGCGGGACAGGGGGCTACGAGCAGTACTTC; cdr3_aa: CASSGTGGYEQYF; d_call: TRBD1; j_call: TRBJ2-7; v_call: TRBV7-2; clone_size: NA
cdr3_nt: TGTGCCAGCATCCGACTAGCGGGAGGGCCGGGTGGCACCGGGGAGCTGTTTTTT; cdr3_aa: CASIRLAGGPGGTGELFF; d_call: TRBD2; j_call: TRBJ2-2; v_call: TRBV2; clone_size: few
cdr3_nt: TGCGCCAGCAGCCAGCAGGGGGCGAAAAACATTCAGTACTTC; cdr3_aa: CASSQQGAKNIQYF; d_call: TRBD1; j_call: TRBJ2-4; v_call: TRBV4-3; clone_size: NA
cdr3_nt: TGCGCCAGCAGCTTGGGCCATCCTCTCACAGATACGCAGTATTTT; cdr3_aa: CASSLGHPLTDTQYF; d_call: NA; j_call: TRBJ2-3; v_call: TRBV5-1; clone_size: NA
cdr3_nt: TGTGCCAGCAGCGACCGGGCCGATAATGAAAAACTGTTTTTT; cdr3_aa: CASSDRADNEKLFF; d_call: NA; j_call: TRBJ1-4; v_call: TRBV9; clone_size: NA
cdr3_nt: TGCGCCAGCAGCCAAAATAGCGGTCCGGTTGGGTACGAGCAGTACTTC; cdr3_aa: CASSQNSGPVGYEQYF; d_call: NA; j_call: TRBJ2-7; v_call: TRBV4-1; clone_size: once
cdr3_nt: TGTGCCAGCAGTGACTCGTCTAGCGGAGCCTACAATGAGCAGTTCTTC; cdr3_aa: CASSDSSSGAYNEQFF; d_call: TRBD2; j_call: TRBJ2-1; v_call: TRBV6-4; clone_size: NA
cdr3_nt: TGTGCCATCAGTAAGGGGACAGGGGATTTCACTGAAGCTTTCTTT; cdr3_aa: CAISKGTGDFTEAFF; d_call: TRBD1; j_call: TRBJ1-1; v_call: TRBV10-3; clone_size: NA
cdr3_nt: TGCAGTGCTAGTAAGGGACTAGCGGGCTTGAATGAGCAGTTCTTC; cdr3_aa: CSASKGLAGLNEQFF; d_call: TRBD2; j_call: TRBJ2-1; v_call: TRBV20-1; clone_size: NA
cdr3_nt: TGTGCCAGCAGTGAACCCGGAACGCCTGGCTACACCTTC; cdr3_aa: CASSEPGTPGYTF; d_call: NA; j_call: TRBJ1-2; v_call: TRBV25-1; clone_size: NA
cdr3_nt: TGTGCCAGCAGCTTACCGCGGGGGGCGGATTATAGCACAGATACGCAGTATTTT; cdr3_aa: CASSLPRGADYSTDTQYF; d_call: TRBD2; j_call: TRBJ2-3; v_call: TRBV7-9; clone_size: NA
cdr3_nt: TGTGCCAGCAGCCGGGTACGAGGGGCTGCCGGGGAGCTGTTTTTT; cdr3_aa: CASSRVRGAAGELFF; d_call: NA; j_call: TRBJ2-2; v_call: TRBV7-9; clone_size: NA
cdr3_nt: TGTGCCAGCAGTGAAGCGGGGGGGGCCTGGTATGAGCAGTTCTTC; cdr3_aa: CASSEAGGAWYEQFF; d_call: NA; j_call: TRBJ2-1; v_call: TRBV2; clone_size: few
cdr3_nt: TGTGCCAGGACCCAGGGACAGGGTTCTTTTACAGCCAGAAAACTGTTTTTT; cdr3_aa: CARTQGQGSFTARKLFF; d_call: TRBD1; j_call: TRBJ1-4; v_call: TRBV25-1; clone_size: NA
cdr3_nt: TGCGCCAGCACTTTGGGTGGGTTGTTAGGACCGAACACCGGGGAGCTGTTTTTT; cdr3_aa: CASTLGGLLGPNTGELFF; d_call: NA; j_call: TRBJ2-2; v_call: TRBV5-1; clone_size: NA
cdr3_nt: TGTGCCAGCAGCCCAAAACGGGGGTACACAGATACGCAGTATTTT; cdr3_aa: CASSPKRGYTDTQYF; d_call: NA; j_call: TRBJ2-3; v_call: TRBV11-3; clone_size: NA
cdr3_nt: TGTGCCAGCAGGCCCCGACCGGGACAGACAGGCGAGCAGTACTTC; cdr3_aa: CASRPRPGQTGEQYF; d_call: TRBD1; j_call: TRBJ2-7; v_call: TRBV2; clone_size: NA
cdr3_nt: TGCGCCAGCAGCCAGGGCAACTATGGCTACACCTTC; cdr3_aa: CASSQGNYGYTF; d_call: NA; j_call: TRBJ1-2; v_call: TRBV4-1; clone_size: NA
cdr3_nt: TGTGCCACTTCACTCCGGGGCTTTCAAGAGACCCAGTACTTC; cdr3_aa: CATSLRGFQETQYF; d_call: NA; j_call: TRBJ2-5; v_call: TRBV19; clone_size: NA
cdr3_nt: TGTGCCAGCAGCTTGACTAGCGGGAGCGCGAGCACAGATACGCAGTATTTT; cdr3_aa: CASSLTSGSASTDTQYF; d_call: TRBD2; j_call: TRBJ2-3; v_call: TRBV7-3; clone_size: NA
cdr3_nt: TGTGCTAGTGGTTTGGTACTAGCGGGGGGCCCCTCCGGGGAGCTGTTTTTT; cdr3_aa: CASGLVLAGGPSGELFF; d_call: TRBD2; j_call: TRBJ2-2; v_call: TRBV12-5; clone_size: NA
cdr3_nt: TGCGCCAGCAGCTTGGGACCGGGGGATGAGCAGTTCTTC; cdr3_aa: CASSLGPGDEQFF; d_call: NA; j_call: TRBJ2-1; v_call: TRBV5-1; clone_size: NA
cdr3_nt: TGTGCCAGCAGTTACTTCGTCGAGACACCCCTCCACTTT; cdr3_aa: CASSYFVETPLHF; d_call: NA; j_call: TRBJ1-6; v_call: TRBV6-2/TRBV6-3; clone_size: NA
cdr3_nt: TGTGCCAGCAGTTACTCCCCGGAGGGTTCCAATGAGCAATTCTTC; cdr3_aa: CASSYSPEGSNEQFF; d_call: NA; j_call: TRBJ2-1; v_call: TRBV6-6; clone_size: few
cdr3_nt: TGTGCCAGCTCACCACCAGGAATAAGAGATGAGCAGTTCTTC; cdr3_aa: CASSPPGIRDEQFF; d_call: NA; j_call: TRBJ2-1; v_call: TRBV18; clone_size: NA
cdr3_nt: TGTGCCAGCAGTTTGGGAGGGCGGGATGGGGATGAGCAGTTCTTC; cdr3_aa: CASSLGGRDGDEQFF; d_call: TRBD2; j_call: TRBJ2-1; v_call: TRBV27; clone_size: NA
cdr3_nt: TGTGCCAGTAGTATTGGGACAGGGGAGGCAGATACGCAGTATTTT; cdr3_aa: CASSIGTGEADTQYF; d_call: TRBD1; j_call: TRBJ2-3; v_call: TRBV19; clone_size: NA
cdr3_nt: TGTGCCAGCTCACCACCGGCGGACAGGGTTTACTATGGCTACACCTTC; cdr3_aa: CASSPPADRVYYGYTF; d_call: TRBD1; j_call: TRBJ1-2; v_call: TRBV18; clone_size: NA
cdr3_nt: TGTGCCAGCAGCTTAGGTCCGACAGAAGAGACCCAGTACTTC; cdr3_aa: CASSLGPTEETQYF; d_call: NA; j_call: TRBJ2-5; v_call: TRBV11-3; clone_size: few
cdr3_nt: TGTGCCAGCAGTCCGGGACAGAAAACTAGCACAGATACGCAGTATTTT; cdr3_aa: CASSPGQKTSTDTQYF; d_call: TRBD1; j_call: TRBJ2-3; v_call: TRBV7-9; clone_size: large
cdr3_nt: TGTGCCAGCAGCTTAGGTGGGACTGGGCTTGAAGCTTTCTTT; cdr3_aa: CASSLGGTGLEAFF; d_call: NA; j_call: TRBJ1-1; v_call: TRBV7-2; clone_size: hyperexpanded
cdr3_nt: TGTGCCAGCAGCCGGACAGGGGTCCAAGAGACCCAGTACTTC; cdr3_aa: CASSRTGVQETQYF; d_call: TRBD1; j_call: TRBJ2-5; v_call: TRBV7-3; clone_size: NA
cdr3_nt: TGTGCCTGGAGCGGGGGATCGAACACTGAAGCTTTCTTT; cdr3_aa: CAWSGGSNTEAFF; d_call: NA; j_call: TRBJ1-1; v_call: TRBV30; clone_size: NA
cdr3_nt: TGTGCCTGGAGACTGACGGTTCACACTGAAGCTTTCTTT; cdr3_aa: CAWRLTVHTEAFF; d_call: NA; j_call: TRBJ1-1; v_call: TRBV30; clone_size: NA
cdr3_nt: TGCGCCAGCAGCTGGGGTCGGTTTAACTCGGCCTACGAGCAGTACTTC; cdr3_aa: CASSWGRFNSAYEQYF; d_call: NA; j_call: TRBJ2-7; v_call: TRBV5-1; clone_size: NA
cdr3_nt: TGTGCCATCAGAGAAGCGGCAAGCTCCTACAATGAGCAGTTCTTC; cdr3_aa: CAIREAASSYNEQFF; d_call: NA; j_call: TRBJ2-1; v_call: TRBV10-3; clone_size: NA
cdr3_nt: TGTGCCAGTAGGAGGGCTGAGGGAACTAATGAAAAACTGTTTTTT; cdr3_aa: CASRRAEGTNEKLFF; d_call: NA; j_call: TRBJ1-4; v_call: TRBV19; clone_size: few
cdr3_nt: TGTGCCAGCAGTTTAATGGGAGGTCGTGGCTACACCTTC; cdr3_aa: CASSLMGGRGYTF; d_call: NA; j_call: TRBJ1-2; v_call: TRBV28; clone_size: NA
cdr3_nt: TGTGCCACAGACGGACAGGGGGTGGTGGGGCAGTACTTC; cdr3_aa: CATDGQGVVGQYF; d_call: TRBD1; j_call: TRBJ2-7; v_call: TRBV25-1; clone_size: NA
cdr3_nt: TGTGCCAGCAGCTGGGGGACAATCAGCTACGAGCAGTACTTC; cdr3_aa: CASSWGTISYEQYF; d_call: NA; j_call: TRBJ2-7; v_call: TRBV11-2; clone_size: once
cdr3_nt: TGTGCCAGCAGTCTTCAGGGGTACAATCAGCCCCAGCATTTT; cdr3_aa: CASSLQGYNQPQHF; d_call: NA; j_call: TRBJ1-5; v_call: TRBV7-9; clone_size: NA
cdr3_nt: TGTGCCAGCAGCCTAGCGGGGAAGCGGGCGAACAATGAGCAGTTCTTC; cdr3_aa: CASSLAGKRANNEQFF; d_call: TRBD2; j_call: TRBJ2-1; v_call: TRBV3-1/TRBV3-2; clone_size: NA
cdr3_nt: TGTGCCAGCAGCCGATTTCAGGGAGGAGGTGAAAAACTGTTTTTT; cdr3_aa: CASSRFQGGGEKLFF; d_call: NA; j_call: TRBJ1-4; v_call: TRBV14; clone_size: NA
cdr3_nt: TGTGCCAGCAGTTTAAGGACAGGGGTCTACACAGATACGCAGTATTTT; cdr3_aa: CASSLRTGVYTDTQYF; d_call: TRBD1; j_call: TRBJ2-3; v_call: TRBV28; clone_size: NA
cdr3_nt: TGTGCCAGCAGTAGTCAGACCAATCAGCCCCAGCATTTT; cdr3_aa: CASSSQTNQPQHF; d_call: NA; j_call: TRBJ1-5; v_call: TRBV2; clone_size: few
cdr3_nt: TGCGCCAGCAGCTGGGGACAGCTTAATGAAAAACTGTTTTTT; cdr3_aa: CASSWGQLNEKLFF; d_call: TRBD1; j_call: TRBJ1-4; v_call: TRBV5-1; clone_size: NA
cdr3_nt: TGTGCCAGCAGCGTAGGTACAGGACTTAATGAAAAACTGTTTTTT; cdr3_aa: CASSVGTGLNEKLFF; d_call: NA; j_call: TRBJ1-4; v_call: TRBV9; clone_size: NA
cdr3_nt: TGCGCCAGCAACCCCGACTTCTACACCGGGGAGCTGTTTTTT; cdr3_aa: CASNPDFYTGELFF; d_call: NA; j_call: TRBJ2-2; v_call: TRBV5-1; clone_size: NA
cdr3_nt: TGTGCCAGCTCGCCTACGACAGGGAACTACTATGGCTACACCTTC; cdr3_aa: CASSPTTGNYYGYTF; d_call: TRBD1; j_call: TRBJ1-2; v_call: TRBV18; clone_size: NA
cdr3_nt: TGTGCCAGTAGTCCGGGGCTGGAGACCCAGTACTTC; cdr3_aa: CASSPGLETQYF; d_call: NA; j_call: TRBJ2-5; v_call: TRBV19; clone_size: NA
cdr3_nt: TGTGCCAGCAGCAAGACCCCGCTGGGGGCGAACTATGGCTACACCTTC; cdr3_aa: CASSKTPLGANYGYTF; d_call: NA; j_call: TRBJ1-2; v_call: TRBV9; clone_size: NA
cdr3_nt: TGTGCCAGCAGTCGAACCGTGATTGGAGCTAACACTGAAGCTTTCTTT; cdr3_aa: CASSRTVIGANTEAFF; d_call: NA; j_call: TRBJ1-1; v_call: TRBV6-2/TRBV6-3; clone_size: NA
cdr3_nt: TGCGCCAGCAGCCAGAGGGGAGCGGGGGGCGGGACAGATACGCAGTATTTT; cdr3_aa: CASSQRGAGGGTDTQYF; d_call: TRBD2; j_call: TRBJ2-3; v_call: TRBV4-1; clone_size: NA
cdr3_nt: TGTGCCAGCAGTTTTCTAATTGGACTAGCGGGGTCCTACGAGCAGTACTTC; cdr3_aa: CASSFLIGLAGSYEQYF; d_call: TRBD2; j_call: TRBJ2-7; v_call: TRBV27; clone_size: NA
cdr3_nt: TGTGCCAGCAGCTTGCTCGACGGAATCACAAACTATGGCTACACCTTC; cdr3_aa: CASSLLDGITNYGYTF; d_call: NA; j_call: TRBJ1-2; v_call: TRBV5-6; clone_size: NA
cdr3_nt: TGTGCCTGGAGTGTACAAGGGGTAATCGGCTACACCTTC; cdr3_aa: CAWSVQGVIGYTF; d_call: NA; j_call: TRBJ1-2; v_call: TRBV30; clone_size: NA